Below are 11 T cell receptor beta chains sequenced from a single sample in a study of T cell responses to AZD1222 COVID-19 vaccine. Here immunoSEQ multiplex PCR was the method, and the copy in TCRdb shows in-frame clones only, minus some. The sample includes 95,000 to 150,000 clones, around 90% of them seen just once. The material sequenced was peripheral blood, taken on day 0 of AZD1222 vaccination. The receptor set was obtained from an adult in good health.

The V gene is TRBV7-6, the J gene TRBJ1-1, with TRBD1 identical over 7 bases. CDR1 is SGHVS, CDR2 FNYEAQ, per germline. V shed 1 base, J shed 5 bases, and the junction held 16 bases outside the gene matches. The CDR3 is made up of 18 amino acids. The CDR3 reads CASSLDPYLKGAGTEAFF. The DNA for the CDR3 is TGTGCCAGCAGCTTAGACCCTTACTTAAAGGGGGCAGGAACTGAAGCTTTCTTT.

The V call is TRBV5-1, the J call TRBJ1-5; 9 bases match TRBD1. Germline CDR1 is SGHRS and CDR2 is YFSETQ. This CDR3 spans 15 amino acids. V lost 4 bases to trimming and J lost 8 bases; unmatched junction nucleotides: 10. In DNA form, the CDR3 reads TGCGCCAGCAGCCCAGGGACAGGGTCCGGGGAGCCCCAGCATTTT. Protein sequence: CASSPGTGSGEPQHF.

This chain uses TRBV28 with TRBJ1-2; weak D call: TRBD1 (6 bases). V gave up 8 bases and J gave up 6 bases, with 25 bases separating them. The CDR3 extends over 16 amino acids. Germline values: CDR1 MDHEN, CDR2 SYDVKM. CDR3 nucleotide sequence: TGTGCCAGCGGGGACAAGTGGCGGACTCCGACGAATGGCTACACCTTC. Its translation: CASGDKWRTPTNGYTF.

This chain uses TRBV5-1 with TRBJ2-7, with D uncertain. Per the germline V gene, CDR1 is SGHRS and CDR2 is YFSETQ. This CDR3 region has 15 residues. Trimming pared 0 bases from V and 0 bases from J, leaving 10 bases between. CDR3 DNA sequence: TGCGCCAGCAGCTTGGCTTCCCGGTACTCCTACGAGCAGTACTTC. This codes for CASSLASRYSYEQYF.

A single count supports this clone. The rearrangement uses TRBV3-1 (or the pseudogene TRBV3-2) and TRBJ2-7, with TRBD2 matching over 11 bases. V gave up 5 bases and J gave up 10 bases; unmatched junction bases: 13. The germline gives CDR1 LGHDT, CDR2 YNNKEL (reference sequence). The CDR3 is 15 residues long. CDR3 loop: CASSFLGSGGAVQYF. DNA for the CDR3: TGTGCCAGCAGCTTCTTGGGTAGCGGGGGGGCGGTTCAGTACTTC.

The chain couples TRBV28 to TRBJ2-7; a possible D gene is TRBD2 (6 bases). Germline V CDR1 and CDR2: MDHEN, SYDVKM. The CDR3 spans 15 residues. Trimming removed 2 bases from V and 0 bases from J, with 11 bases in between. The CDR3 nucleotides are TGTGCCAGCAGTTTAGACGCGGGGAGCTCCTACGAGCAGTACTTC. Residues: CASSLDAGSSYEQYF.

This rearrangement joins TRBV7-3 to TRBJ1-1; 7 bases are a match to TRBD1. The CDR3 is 15 residues long. Germline CDR1 reads SGHTA; CDR2 reads FQGTGA. The V segment lost 2 bases and the J segment 4 bases; nucleotides outside the gene matches: 7. CDR3 residues: CASSLQGGGSTEAFF. In DNA, the CDR3 is TGTGCCAGCAGCTTACAGGGGGGAGGGAGCACTGAAGCTTTCTTT.

In its sample, this clone was seen once. The J gene is TRBJ1-6, the V gene TRBV25-1, with D hard to call. This CDR3 comprises 17 residues. V lost 2 bases to trimming and J lost 7 bases, with 18 bases between them. Germline-derived CDR1 and CDR2 are MGHDK and SYGVNS. This CDR3 is CASSEPHPRVGNSPLHF. In DNA form, the CDR3 reads TGTGCCAGCAGTGAACCCCACCCTCGGGTCGGAAATTCACCCCTCCACTTT.

In this sample, this clone turned up once. The chain joins TRBV6-5 to TRBJ2-2, with 9 bases that match TRBD1. From germline, CDR1 is MNHEY and CDR2 SVGAGI. This CDR3 has 13 amino acids. J gave up 4 bases and V 11 bases, and 5 bases lay outside the gene matches. The CDR3 region has the DNA TGTGCCGAAGGACAGGGGATCACCGGGGAGCTGTTTTTT. Residues: CAEGQGITGELFF.

The V gene is TRBV5-1, the J gene TRBJ1-2, with TRBD1 identical over 8 bases. Germline assignment: CDR1 SGHRS and CDR2 YFSETQ. The CDR3 runs to 16 residues. V trimming: 0 bases; J trimming: 6 bases; junction bases outside the gene matches: 10. In DNA form, the CDR3 reads TGCGCCAGCAGCTTGGCTCCGGGACAGGTTGGGCATGGCTACACCTTC. This gives the protein CASSLAPGQVGHGYTF. The variable domain in full, completed from reference TRBV5-1 and TRBJ1-2, reads KAGVTQTPRYLIKTRGQQVTLSCSPISGHRSVSWYQQTPGQGLQFLFEYFSETQRNKGNFPGRFSGRQFSNSRSEMNVSTLELGDSALYLCASSLAPGQVGHGYTFGSGTRLTVV.

The J gene is TRBJ2-5, the V gene TRBV19; D is ambiguous. V was pared by 6 bases and J by 5 bases, with 10 bases between. Germline V CDR1 and CDR2: LNHDA, SQIVND (reference sequence). The CDR3 runs to 12 residues. The CDR3 DNA sequence: TGTGCCAGTAGCGGCGAGACGGAGACCCAGTACTTC. This gives the protein CASSGETETQYF.